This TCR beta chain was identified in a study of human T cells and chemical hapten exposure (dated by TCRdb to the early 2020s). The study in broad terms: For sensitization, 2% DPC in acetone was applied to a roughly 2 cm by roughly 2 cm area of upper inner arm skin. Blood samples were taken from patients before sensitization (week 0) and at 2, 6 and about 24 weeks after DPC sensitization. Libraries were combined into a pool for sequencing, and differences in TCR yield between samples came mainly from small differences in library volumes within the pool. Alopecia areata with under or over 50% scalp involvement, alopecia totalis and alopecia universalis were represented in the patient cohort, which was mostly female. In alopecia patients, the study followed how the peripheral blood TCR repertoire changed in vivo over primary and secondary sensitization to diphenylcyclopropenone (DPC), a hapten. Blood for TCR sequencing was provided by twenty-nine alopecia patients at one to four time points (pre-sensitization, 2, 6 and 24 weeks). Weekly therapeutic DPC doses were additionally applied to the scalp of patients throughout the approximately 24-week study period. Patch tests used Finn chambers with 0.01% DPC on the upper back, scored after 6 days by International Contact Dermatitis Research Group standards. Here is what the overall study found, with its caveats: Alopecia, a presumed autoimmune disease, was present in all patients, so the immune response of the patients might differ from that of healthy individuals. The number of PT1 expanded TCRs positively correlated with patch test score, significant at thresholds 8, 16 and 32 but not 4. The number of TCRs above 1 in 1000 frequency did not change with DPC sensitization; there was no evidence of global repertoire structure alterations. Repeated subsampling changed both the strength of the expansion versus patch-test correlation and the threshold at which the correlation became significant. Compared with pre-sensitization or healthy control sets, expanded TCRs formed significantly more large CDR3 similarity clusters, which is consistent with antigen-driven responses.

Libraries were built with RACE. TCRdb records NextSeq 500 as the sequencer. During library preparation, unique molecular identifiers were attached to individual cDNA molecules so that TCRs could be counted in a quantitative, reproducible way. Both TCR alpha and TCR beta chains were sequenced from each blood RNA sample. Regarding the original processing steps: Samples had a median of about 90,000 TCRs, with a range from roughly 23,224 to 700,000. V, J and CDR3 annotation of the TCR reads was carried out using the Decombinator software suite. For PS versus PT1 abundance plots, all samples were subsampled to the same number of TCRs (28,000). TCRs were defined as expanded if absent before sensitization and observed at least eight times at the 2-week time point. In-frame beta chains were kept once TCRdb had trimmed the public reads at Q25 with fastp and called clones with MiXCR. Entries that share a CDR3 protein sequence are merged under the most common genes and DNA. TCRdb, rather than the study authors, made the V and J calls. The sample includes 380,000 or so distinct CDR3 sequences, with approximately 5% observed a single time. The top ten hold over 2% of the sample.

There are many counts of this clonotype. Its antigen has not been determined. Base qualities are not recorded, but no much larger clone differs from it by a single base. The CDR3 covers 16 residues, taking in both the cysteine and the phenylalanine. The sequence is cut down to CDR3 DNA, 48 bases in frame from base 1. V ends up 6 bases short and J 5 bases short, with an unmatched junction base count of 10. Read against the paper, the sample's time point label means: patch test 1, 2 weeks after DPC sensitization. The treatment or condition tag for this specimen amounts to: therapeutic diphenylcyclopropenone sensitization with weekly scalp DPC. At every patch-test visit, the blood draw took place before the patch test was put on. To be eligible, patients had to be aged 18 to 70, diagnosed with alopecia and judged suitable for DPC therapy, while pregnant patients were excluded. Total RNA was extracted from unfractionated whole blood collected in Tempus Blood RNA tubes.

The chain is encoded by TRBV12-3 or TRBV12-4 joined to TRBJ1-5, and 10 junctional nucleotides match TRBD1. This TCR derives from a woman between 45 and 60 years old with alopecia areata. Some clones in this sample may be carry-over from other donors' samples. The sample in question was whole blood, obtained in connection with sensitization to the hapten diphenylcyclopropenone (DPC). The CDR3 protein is CASSPGTGETDQPQHF. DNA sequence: TGTGCCAGCAGCCCCGGGACAGGGGAGACCGATCAGCCCCAGCATTTT.